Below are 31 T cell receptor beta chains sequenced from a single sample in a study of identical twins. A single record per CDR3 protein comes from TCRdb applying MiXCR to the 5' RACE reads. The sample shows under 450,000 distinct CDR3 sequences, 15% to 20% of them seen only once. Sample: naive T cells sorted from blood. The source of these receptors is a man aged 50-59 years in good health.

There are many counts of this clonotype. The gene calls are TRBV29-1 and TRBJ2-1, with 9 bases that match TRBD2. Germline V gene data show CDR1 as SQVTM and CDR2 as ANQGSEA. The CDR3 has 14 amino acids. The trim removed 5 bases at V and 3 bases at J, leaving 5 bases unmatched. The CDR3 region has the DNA TGCAGCGTTCGCGGGACTAGCCACTACAATGAGCAGTTCTTC. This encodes CSVRGTSHYNEQFF.

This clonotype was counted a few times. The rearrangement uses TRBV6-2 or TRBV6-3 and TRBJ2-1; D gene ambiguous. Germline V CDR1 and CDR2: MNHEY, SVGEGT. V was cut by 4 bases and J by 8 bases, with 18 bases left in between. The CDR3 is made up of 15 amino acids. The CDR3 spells CASSFRTPPGDEQFF. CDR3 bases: TGTGCCAGCAGTTTTAGGACCCCACCTGGGGATGAGCAGTTCTTC.

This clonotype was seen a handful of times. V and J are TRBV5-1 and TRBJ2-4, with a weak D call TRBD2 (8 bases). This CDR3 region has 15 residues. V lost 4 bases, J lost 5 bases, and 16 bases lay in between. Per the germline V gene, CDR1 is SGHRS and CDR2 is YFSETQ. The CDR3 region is CASSPGGGAQNIQYF. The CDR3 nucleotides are TGCGCCAGCAGCCCGGGAGGGGGCGCACAAAACATTCAGTACTTC.

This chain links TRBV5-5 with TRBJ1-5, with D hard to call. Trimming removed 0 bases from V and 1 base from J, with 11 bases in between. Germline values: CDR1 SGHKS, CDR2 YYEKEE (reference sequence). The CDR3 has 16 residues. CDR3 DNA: TGTGCCAGCAGCTTGGTGGCGGCAACCAGCAATCAGCCCCAGCATTTT. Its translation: CASSLVAATSNQPQHF.

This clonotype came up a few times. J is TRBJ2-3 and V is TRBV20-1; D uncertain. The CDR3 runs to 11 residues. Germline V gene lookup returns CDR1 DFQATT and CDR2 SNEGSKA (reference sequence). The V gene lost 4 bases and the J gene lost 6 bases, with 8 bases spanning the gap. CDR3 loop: CSAIPGDTQYF. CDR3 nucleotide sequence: TGCAGTGCTATCCCGGGTGATACGCAGTATTTT.

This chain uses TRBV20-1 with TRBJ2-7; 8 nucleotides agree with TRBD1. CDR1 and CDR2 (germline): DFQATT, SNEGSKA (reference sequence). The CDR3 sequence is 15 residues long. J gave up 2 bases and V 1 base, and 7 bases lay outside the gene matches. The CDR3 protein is CSARGSGGTTYEQYF. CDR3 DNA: TGCAGTGCTAGAGGTTCAGGGGGCACGACCTACGAGCAGTACTTC.

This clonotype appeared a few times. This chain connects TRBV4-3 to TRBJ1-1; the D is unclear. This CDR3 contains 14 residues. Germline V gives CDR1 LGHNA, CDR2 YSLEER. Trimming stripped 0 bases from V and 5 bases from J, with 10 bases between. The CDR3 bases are TGCGCCAGCAGCCAAGACGAGGCGTGGACTGAAGCTTTCTTT. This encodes CASSQDEAWTEAFF.

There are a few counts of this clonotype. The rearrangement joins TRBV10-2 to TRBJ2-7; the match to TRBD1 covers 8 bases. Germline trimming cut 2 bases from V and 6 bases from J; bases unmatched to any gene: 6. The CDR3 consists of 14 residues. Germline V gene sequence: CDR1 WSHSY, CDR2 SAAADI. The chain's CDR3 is CASSERPGTGEQYF. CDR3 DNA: TGCGCCAGCAGTGAGCGTCCCGGGACAGGCGAGCAGTACTTC.

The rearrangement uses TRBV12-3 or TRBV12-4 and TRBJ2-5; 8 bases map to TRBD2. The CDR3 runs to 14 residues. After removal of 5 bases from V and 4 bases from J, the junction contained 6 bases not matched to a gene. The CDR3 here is CASSPPSGGETQYF. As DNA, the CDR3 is TGTGCCAGCAGTCCCCCGAGCGGGGGAGAGACCCAGTACTTC.

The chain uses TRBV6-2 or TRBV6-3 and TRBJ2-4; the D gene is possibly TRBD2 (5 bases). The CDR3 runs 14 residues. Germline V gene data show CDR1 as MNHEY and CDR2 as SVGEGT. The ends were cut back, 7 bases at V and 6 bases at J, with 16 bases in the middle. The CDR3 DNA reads TGTGCCAGCACCCAGTCCGCCGGGGTAAACATTCAGTACTTC. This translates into CASTQSAGVNIQYF.

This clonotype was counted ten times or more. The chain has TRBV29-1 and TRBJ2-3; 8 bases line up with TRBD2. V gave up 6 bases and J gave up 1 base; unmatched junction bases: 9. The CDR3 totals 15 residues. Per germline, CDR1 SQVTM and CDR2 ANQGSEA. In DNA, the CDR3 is TGCAGCGTCCAATCAGCGGGAGCGGGCACAGATACGCAGTATTTT. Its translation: CSVQSAGAGTDTQYF.

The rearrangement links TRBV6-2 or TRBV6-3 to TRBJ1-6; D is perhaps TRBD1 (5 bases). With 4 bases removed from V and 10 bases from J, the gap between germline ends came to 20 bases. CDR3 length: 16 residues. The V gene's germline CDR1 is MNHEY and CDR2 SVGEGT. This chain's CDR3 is CASSSPGTLSGSPLHF. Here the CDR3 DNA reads TGTGCCAGCAGTTCGCCTGGGACTTTAAGTGGATCACCCCTCCACTTT.

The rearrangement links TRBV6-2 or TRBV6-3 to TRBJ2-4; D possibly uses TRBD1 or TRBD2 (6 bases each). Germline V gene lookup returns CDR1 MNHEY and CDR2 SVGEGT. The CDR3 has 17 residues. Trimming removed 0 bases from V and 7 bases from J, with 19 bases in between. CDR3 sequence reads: CASSYSGRGTLRNIQYF. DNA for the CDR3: TGTGCCAGCAGTTACTCTGGTCGGGGGACATTACGGAACATTCAGTACTTC.

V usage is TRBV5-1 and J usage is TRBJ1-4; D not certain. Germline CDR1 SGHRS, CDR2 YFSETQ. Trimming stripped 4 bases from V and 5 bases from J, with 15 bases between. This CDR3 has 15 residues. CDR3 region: CASSETGRINEKLFF. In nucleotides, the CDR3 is TGCGCCAGCAGCGAAACTGGACGGATAAATGAAAAACTGTTTTTT.

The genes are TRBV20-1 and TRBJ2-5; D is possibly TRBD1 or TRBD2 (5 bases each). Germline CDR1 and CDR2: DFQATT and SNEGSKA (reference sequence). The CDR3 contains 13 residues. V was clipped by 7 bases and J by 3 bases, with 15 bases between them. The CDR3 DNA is TGCAGTGTTCCCCCGGGACGGAAAGAGACCCAGTACTTC. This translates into CSVPPGRKETQYF.

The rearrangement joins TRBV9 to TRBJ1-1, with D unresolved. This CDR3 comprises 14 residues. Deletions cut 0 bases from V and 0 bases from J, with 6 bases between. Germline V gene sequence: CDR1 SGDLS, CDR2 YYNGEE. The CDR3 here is CASSVDSMNTEAFF. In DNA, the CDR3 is TGTGCCAGCAGCGTAGACAGCATGAACACTGAAGCTTTCTTT.

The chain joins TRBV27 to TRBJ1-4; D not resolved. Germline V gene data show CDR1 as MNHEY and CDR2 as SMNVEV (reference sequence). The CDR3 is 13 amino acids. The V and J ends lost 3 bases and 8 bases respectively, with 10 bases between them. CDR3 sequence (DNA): TGTGCCAGCAGTTTGTTTAAGATGGAAAAACTGTTTTTT. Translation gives CASSLFKMEKLFF.

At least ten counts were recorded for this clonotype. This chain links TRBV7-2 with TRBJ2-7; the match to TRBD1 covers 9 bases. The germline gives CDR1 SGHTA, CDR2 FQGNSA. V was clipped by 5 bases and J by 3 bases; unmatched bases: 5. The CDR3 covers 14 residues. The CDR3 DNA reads TGTGCCAGCAGCCGCCCGGGACAGGGCTACGAGCAGTACTTC. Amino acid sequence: CASSRPGQGYEQYF.

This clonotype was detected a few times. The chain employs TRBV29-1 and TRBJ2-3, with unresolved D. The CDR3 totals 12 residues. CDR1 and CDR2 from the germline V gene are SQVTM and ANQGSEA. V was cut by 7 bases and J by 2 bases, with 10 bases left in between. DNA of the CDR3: TGCAGCGCCGCTGGGGACACAGATACGCAGTATTTT. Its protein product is CSAAGDTDTQYF.

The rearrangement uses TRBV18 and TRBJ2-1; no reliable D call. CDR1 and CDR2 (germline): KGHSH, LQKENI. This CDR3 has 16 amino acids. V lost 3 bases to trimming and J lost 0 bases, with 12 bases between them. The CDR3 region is CASSPALVSSYNEQFF. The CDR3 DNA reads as TGTGCCAGCTCACCTGCCCTTGTTAGCTCCTACAATGAGCAGTTCTTC.

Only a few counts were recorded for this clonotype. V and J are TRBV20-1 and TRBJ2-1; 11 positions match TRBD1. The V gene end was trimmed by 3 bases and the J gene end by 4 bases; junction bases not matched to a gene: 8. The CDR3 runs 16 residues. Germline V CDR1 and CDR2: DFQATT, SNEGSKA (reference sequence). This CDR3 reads CSARRQGQGEYNEQFF. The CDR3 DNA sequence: TGCAGTGCTAGGCGTCAGGGACAGGGGGAGTACAATGAGCAGTTCTTC.

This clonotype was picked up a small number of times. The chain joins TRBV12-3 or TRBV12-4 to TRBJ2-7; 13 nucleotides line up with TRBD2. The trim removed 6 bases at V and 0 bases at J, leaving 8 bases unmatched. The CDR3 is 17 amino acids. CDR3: CASRKGLAGTNSYEQYF. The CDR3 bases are TGTGCCAGCAGAAAGGGACTAGCGGGGACGAACTCCTACGAGCAGTACTTC.

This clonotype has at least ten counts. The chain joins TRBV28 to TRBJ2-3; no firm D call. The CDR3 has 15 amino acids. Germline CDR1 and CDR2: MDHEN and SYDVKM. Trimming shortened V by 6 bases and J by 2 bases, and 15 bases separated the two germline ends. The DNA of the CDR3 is TGTGCCAGCAGCGACTTGCGGCGGAACACAGATACGCAGTATTTT. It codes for CASSDLRRNTDTQYF.

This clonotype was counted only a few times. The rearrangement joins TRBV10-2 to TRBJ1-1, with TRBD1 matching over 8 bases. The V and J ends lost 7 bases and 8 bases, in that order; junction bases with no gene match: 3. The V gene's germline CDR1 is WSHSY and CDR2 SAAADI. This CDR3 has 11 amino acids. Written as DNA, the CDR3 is TGCGCCAGCAAAGGGACAGGAGAAGCTTTCTTT. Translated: CASKGTGEAFF.

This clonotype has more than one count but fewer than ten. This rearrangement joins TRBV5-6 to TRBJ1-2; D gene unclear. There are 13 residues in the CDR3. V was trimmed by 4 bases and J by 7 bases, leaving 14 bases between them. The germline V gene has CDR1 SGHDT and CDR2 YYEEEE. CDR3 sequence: CASSVAAIGGYTF. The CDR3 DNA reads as TGTGCCAGCAGCGTGGCAGCGATAGGTGGCTACACCTTC.

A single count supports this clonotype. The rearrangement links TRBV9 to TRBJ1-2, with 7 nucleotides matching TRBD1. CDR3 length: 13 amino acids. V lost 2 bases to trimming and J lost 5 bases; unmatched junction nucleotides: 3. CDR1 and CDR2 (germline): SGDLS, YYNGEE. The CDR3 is CASSVGTAYGYTF. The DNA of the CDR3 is TGTGCCAGCAGCGTCGGGACAGCATATGGCTACACCTTC.

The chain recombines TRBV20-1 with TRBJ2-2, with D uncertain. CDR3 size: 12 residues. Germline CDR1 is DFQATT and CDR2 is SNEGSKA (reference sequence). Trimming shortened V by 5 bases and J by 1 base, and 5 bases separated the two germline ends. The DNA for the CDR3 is TGCAGTGCTGACAAGAACACCGGGGAGCTGTTTTTT. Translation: CSADKNTGELFF.

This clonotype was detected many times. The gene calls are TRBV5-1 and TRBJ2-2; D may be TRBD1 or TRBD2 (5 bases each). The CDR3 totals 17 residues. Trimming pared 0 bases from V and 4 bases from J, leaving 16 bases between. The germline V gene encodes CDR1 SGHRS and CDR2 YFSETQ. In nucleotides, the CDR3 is TGCGCCAGCAGCTTGGGGTTCTCCGGGGCTACCACCGGGGAGCTGTTTTTT. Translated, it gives CASSLGFSGATTGELFF.

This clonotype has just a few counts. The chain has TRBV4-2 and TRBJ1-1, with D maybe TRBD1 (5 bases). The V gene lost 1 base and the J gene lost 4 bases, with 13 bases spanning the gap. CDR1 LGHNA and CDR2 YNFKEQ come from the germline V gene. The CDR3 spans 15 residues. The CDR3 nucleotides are TGTGCCAGCAGCCAAGCCGGGGGGGTGGGCACTGAAGCTTTCTTT. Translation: CASSQAGGVGTEAFF.

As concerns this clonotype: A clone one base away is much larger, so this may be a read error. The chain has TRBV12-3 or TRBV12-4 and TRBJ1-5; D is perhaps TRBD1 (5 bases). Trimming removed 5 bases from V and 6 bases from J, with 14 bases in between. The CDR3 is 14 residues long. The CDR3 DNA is TGTGCCAGCAGTCCGGTACGGGACCCTCAGCCCCAGCATTTT. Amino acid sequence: CASSPVRDPQPQHF.

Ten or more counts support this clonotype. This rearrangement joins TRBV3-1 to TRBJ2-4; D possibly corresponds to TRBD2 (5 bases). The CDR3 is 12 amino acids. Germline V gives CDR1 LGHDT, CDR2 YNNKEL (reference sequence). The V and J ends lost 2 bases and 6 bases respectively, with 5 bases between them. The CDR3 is CASSQSGNIQYF. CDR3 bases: TGTGCCAGCAGCCAAAGCGGAAACATTCAGTACTTC.